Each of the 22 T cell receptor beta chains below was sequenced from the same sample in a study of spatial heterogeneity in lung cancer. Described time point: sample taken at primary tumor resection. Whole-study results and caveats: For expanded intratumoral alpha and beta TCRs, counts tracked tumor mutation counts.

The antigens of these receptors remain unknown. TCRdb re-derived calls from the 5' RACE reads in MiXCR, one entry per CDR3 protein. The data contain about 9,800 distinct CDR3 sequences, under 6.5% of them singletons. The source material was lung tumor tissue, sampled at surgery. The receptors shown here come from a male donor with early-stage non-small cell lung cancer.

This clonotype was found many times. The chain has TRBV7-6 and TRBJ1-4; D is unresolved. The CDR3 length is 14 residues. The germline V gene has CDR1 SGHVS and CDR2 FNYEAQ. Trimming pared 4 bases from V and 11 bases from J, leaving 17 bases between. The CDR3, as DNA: TGTGCCAGCAGCTCTCCCGGGTCCGCGGAGAAACTGTTTTTT. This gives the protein CASSSPGSAEKLFF.

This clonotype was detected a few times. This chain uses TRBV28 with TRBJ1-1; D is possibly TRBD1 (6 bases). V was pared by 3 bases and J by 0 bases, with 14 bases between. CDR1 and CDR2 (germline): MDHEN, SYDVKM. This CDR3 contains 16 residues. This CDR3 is CASSFTFRGLNTEAFF. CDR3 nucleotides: TGTGCCAGCAGTTTCACATTCCGGGGGCTGAACACTGAAGCTTTCTTT.

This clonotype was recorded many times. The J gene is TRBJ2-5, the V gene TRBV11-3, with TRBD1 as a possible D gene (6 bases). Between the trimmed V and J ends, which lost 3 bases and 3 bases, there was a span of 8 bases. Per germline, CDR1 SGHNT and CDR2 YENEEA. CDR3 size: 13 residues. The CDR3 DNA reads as TGTGCCAGCAGCTTGGGGGCTGAAGAGACCCAGTACTTC. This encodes CASSLGAEETQYF.

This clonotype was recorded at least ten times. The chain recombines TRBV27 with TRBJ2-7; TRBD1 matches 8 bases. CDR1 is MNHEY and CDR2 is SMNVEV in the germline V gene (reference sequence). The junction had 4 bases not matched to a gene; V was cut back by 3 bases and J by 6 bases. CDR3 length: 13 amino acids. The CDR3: CASSLTGDREQYF. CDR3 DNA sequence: TGTGCCAGCAGTTTGACAGGGGATCGCGAGCAGTACTTC.

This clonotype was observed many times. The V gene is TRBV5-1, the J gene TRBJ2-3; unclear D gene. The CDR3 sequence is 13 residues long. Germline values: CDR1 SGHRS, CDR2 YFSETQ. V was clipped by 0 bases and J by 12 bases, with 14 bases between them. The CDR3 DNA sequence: TGCGCCAGCAGCTTGGCCTTTGGTAAGGCACAGTATTTT. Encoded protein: CASSLAFGKAQYF.

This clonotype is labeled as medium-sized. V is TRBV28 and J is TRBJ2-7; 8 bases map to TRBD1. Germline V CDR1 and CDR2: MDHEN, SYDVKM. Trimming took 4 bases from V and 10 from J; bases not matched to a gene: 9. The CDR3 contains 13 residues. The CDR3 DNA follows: TGTGCCAGCAGTTCCGGGACAGGCTTCAATCAGTACGTC. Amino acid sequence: CASSSGTGFNQYV.

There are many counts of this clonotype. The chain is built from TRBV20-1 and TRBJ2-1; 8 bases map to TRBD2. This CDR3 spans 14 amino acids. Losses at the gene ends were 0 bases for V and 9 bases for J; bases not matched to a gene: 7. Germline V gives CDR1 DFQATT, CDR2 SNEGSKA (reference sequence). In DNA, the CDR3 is TGCAGTGCTAGAGATAATACGGCGGGAGGTGAGCAGTTCTTC. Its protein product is CSARDNTAGGEQFF.

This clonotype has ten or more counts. CDR3 sequence (DNA): TGTGCCAGCAGTTTATCTGGGTTTCCTTTCCCATATTCTGGCTACACCTTC. Translated, it gives CASSLSGFPFPYSGYTF. This chain joins TRBV27 and TRBJ1-2; D remains ambiguous. The CDR3 consists of 17 residues. V was trimmed by 0 bases and J by 7 bases, leaving 21 bases between them. Per germline, CDR1 MNHEY and CDR2 SMNVEV (reference sequence).

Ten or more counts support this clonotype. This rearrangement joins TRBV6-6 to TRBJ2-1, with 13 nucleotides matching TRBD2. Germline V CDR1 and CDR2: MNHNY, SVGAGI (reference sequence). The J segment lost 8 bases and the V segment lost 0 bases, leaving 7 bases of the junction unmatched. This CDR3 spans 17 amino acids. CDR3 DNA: TGTGCCAGCAGTTACTCAGGACTAGCGGGAGTGTACGATGAGCAGTTCTTC. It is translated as CASSYSGLAGVYDEQFF.

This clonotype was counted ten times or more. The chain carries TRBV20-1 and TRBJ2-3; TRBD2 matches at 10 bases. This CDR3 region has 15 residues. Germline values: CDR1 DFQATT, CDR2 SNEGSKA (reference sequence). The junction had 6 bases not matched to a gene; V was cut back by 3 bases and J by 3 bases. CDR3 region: CSASSLAGETDTQYF. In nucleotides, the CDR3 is TGCAGTGCTAGTTCTCTAGCGGGAGAGACAGATACGCAGTATTTT.

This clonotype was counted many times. The CDR3 loop reads CASSQVGGALNTGELFF. CDR3 sequence (DNA): TGTGCCAGCAGCCAAGTTGGCGGAGCACTGAACACCGGGGAGCTGTTTTTT. The chain carries TRBV14 and TRBJ2-2; no reliable D call. The CDR3 covers 17 residues. CDR1 SGHDN and CDR2 FVKESK come from the germline V gene. V dropped 1 base and J dropped 1 base, with 13 bases sitting between them.

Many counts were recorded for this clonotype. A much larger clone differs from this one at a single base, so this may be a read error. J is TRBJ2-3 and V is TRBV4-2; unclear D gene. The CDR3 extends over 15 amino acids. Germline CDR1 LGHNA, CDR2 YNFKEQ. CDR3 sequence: CVSSRTVSSTDTQYF. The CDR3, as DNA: TGTGTCAGCAGTCGGACGGTTTCTAGCACAGATACGCAGTATTTT.

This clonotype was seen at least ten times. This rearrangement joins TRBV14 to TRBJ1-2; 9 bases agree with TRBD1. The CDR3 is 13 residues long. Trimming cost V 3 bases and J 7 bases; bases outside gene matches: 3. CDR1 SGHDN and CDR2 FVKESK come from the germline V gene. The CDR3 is CASSHRTGAGYTF. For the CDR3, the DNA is TGTGCCAGCAGCCACCGGACAGGGGCTGGCTACACCTTC. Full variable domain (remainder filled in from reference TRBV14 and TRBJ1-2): EAGVTQFPSHSVIEKGQTVTLRCDPISGHDNLYWYRRVMGKEIKFLLHFVKESKQDESGMPNNRFLAERTGGTYSTLKVQPAELEDSGVYFCASSHRTGAGYTFGSGTRLTVV.

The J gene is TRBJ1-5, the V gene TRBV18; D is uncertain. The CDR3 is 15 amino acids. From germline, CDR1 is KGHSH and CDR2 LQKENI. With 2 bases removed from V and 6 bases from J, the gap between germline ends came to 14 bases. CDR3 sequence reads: CASSPTRDSGQPQHF. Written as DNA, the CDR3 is TGTGCCAGCTCACCAACTAGAGATTCAGGTCAGCCCCAGCATTTT.

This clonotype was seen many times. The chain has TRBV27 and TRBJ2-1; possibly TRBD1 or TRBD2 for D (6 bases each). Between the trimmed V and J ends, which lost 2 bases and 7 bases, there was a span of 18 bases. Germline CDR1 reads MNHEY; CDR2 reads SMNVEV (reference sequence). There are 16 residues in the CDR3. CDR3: CASSLTQGLGKNEQFF. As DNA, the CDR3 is TGTGCCAGCAGTTTAACACAGGGACTGGGTAAGAATGAGCAGTTCTTC.

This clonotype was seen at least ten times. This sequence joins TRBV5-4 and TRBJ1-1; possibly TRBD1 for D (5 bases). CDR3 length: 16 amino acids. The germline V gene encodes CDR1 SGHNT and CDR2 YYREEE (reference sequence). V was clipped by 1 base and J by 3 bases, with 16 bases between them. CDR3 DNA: TGTGCCAGCAGCTTGAGGGGTGGGTTGTGGGACACTGAAGCTTTCTTT. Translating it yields CASSLRGGLWDTEAFF. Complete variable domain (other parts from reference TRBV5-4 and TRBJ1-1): ETGVTQSPTHLIKTRGQQVTLRCSSQSGHNTVSWYQQALGQGPQFIFQYYREEENGRGNFPPRFSGLQFPNYSSELNVNALELDDSALYLCASSLRGGLWDTEAFFGQGTRLTVV.

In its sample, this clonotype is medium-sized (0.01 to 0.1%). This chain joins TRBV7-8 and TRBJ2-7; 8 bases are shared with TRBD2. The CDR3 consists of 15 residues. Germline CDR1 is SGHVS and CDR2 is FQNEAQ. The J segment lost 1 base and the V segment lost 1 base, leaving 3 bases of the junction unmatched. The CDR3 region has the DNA TGTGCCAGCAGCTTAGTCGGGGGGGGGTCCTACGAGCAGTACGTC. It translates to CASSLVGGGSYEQYV.

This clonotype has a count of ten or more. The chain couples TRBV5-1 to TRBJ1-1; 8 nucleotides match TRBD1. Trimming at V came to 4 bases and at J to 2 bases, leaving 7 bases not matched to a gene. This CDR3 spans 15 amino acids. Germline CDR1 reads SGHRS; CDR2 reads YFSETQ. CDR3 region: CASSTDRVINTEAFF. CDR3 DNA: TGCGCCAGCAGCACGGACAGGGTGATAAACACTGAAGCTTTCTTT.

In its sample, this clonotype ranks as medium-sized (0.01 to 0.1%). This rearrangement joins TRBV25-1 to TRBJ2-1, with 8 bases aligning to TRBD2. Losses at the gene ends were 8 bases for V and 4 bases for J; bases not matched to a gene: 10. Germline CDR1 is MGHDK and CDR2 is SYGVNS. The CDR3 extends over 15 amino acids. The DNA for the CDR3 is TGTGCCAGCGCTCGGACTAGCAACTTTTACAATGAGCAGTTCTTC. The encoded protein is CASARTSNFYNEQFF.

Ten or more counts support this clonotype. This CDR3 is CASSLALRDRRYEQYV. In DNA, the CDR3 is TGTGCCAGCAGCTTAGCTCTTAGGGACAGGCGCTACGAGCAGTACGTC. This chain uses TRBV7-6 with TRBJ2-7; 8 bases agree with TRBD1. Looked up from germline, CDR1 is SGHVS and CDR2 is FNYEAQ. V trimming: 0 bases; J trimming: 3 bases; junction bases outside the gene matches: 7. The CDR3 has 16 amino acids.

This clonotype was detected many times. The CDR3 reads CASSSYRGRNEKLFF. Written as DNA, the CDR3 is TGTGCCAGCAGCTCCTACAGGGGGCGTAATGAAAAACTGTTTTTT. The chain combines TRBV5-6 with TRBJ1-4, with TRBD1 matching 9 bases. In germline, CDR1 is SGHDT, CDR2 YYEEEE. The CDR3 is 15 amino acids. The V gene end was trimmed by 3 bases and the J gene end by 4 bases; junction bases not matched to a gene: 4.

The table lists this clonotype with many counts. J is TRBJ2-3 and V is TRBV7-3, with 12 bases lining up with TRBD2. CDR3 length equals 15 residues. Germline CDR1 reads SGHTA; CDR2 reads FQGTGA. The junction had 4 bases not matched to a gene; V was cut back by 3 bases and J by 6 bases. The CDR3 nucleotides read TGTGCCAGCAGCTTGACTAGCGGGAGATATGATACGCAGTATTTT. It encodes CASSLTSGRYDTQYF.